The rows below give T cell receptor beta chains drawn from one sample of a study of blood T cells in healthy people across ages. TCRdb analysed the 5' RACE reads with MiXCR anew, one entry per CDR3 protein. Among 800,000 to 950,000 distinct CDR3 sequences listed, roughly 29% were seen once. The data were also submitted as part of a second study, on T cells of mothers and their children.

The sequencing input was blood. Receptors originate from a woman aged 40 to 50 in good health. The CDR3 runs from the conserved cysteine through the conserved F or W.

J gene	V gene	CDR3 protein
NA	TRBV20-1	CSASAPSSYNEQYF
TRBJ2-3	TRBV7-2	CASSERGSSTDTQYF
TRBJ2-1	TRBV7-2	CASQPGSYNEQFF
TRBJ2-1	TRBV2	CASSGGVGEQFF
TRBJ2-7	TRBV11-2	CASSLDPGPHEQYF
TRBJ2-7	TRBV20-1	CSANGRTYEQYF
TRBJ1-6	TRBV20-1	CSARTQGIAPLHF
TRBJ2-2	TRBV5-5	CASRRQGETGELFF
TRBJ2-3	TRBV6-1	CASSSGRGGADTQYF
TRBJ2-7	TRBV6-1	CASSSRDRTSIPTYEQYF
TRBJ2-3	TRBV5-1	CVSGGDHTDTQYF
TRBJ2-3	TRBV2	CASSLTQSTDTQYF
TRBJ1-2	TRBV6-6	CASSYSHRGGGYTF
TRBJ1-1	TRBV7-2	CASSERGRVPNTEAFF
TRBJ1-1	TRBV7-9	CASSPPSRSEAFF
TRBJ1-2	TRBV12-3/TRBV12-4	CASSRGQANYGYTF
TRBJ1-1	TRBV19	CASRIEQGWDTEAFF
TRBJ1-1	TRBV20-1	CSARDGQALATEAFF
TRBJ1-2	TRBV6-2/TRBV6-3	CASGSGTFIGYTF
TRBJ1-5	TRBV9	CASSVGQGPNQPQHF
TRBJ1-5	TRBV12-3/TRBV12-4	CASSLGQGRGNQPQHF
TRBJ1-2	TRBV27	CASSLGRQGSYGYTF
TRBJ2-3	TRBV7-2	CASSYRGQKDTQYF
TRBJ2-3	TRBV18	CASSRPGQNTDTQYF
TRBJ1-2	TRBV9	CASSVAGSSGYTF
TRBJ1-1	TRBV6-2/TRBV6-3	CASGYPGRVNTEAFF
TRBJ1-2	TRBV25-1	CASSDHSHGYTF
TRBJ1-2	TRBV6-5	CASSYSRGDYGYTF
TRBJ2-7	TRBV28	CASSDVAGPSHEQYF
TRBJ1-5	TRBV20-1	CSAEPSTDRSNQPQHF
TRBJ2-1	TRBV7-2	CASRPPGSGGGSEQFF
TRBJ1-2	TRBV20-1	CSARDPWGGDGYTF
TRBJ2-1	TRBV4-2	CASSQEIGTSDEQFF
TRBJ1-5	TRBV28	CASSPAMYSNQPQHF
TRBJ2-7	TRBV6-6	CASSKTSETYF
TRBJ2-3	TRBV28	CASSLENPLAQYF
TRBJ2-5	TRBV2	CASGRQGGTETQYF
TRBJ2-5	TRBV6-5	CASSRGLAWLQTQYF
TRBJ2-5	TRBV7-2	CASSAGTGGFKETQYF
TRBJ2-3	TRBV7-2	CASSRSTDTQYF
TRBJ2-5	TRBV5-6	CASSPMGGSSETQYF
TRBJ1-2	TRBV12-3/TRBV12-4	CASSLGAHGYTF
TRBJ2-3	TRBV12-5	CASGSLSGGTDTQYF
TRBJ2-7	TRBV7-9	CASSLIVGVRDRGNEQYF